This T cell receptor beta chain was sequenced during a study of blood T cell repertoires in COVID-19. Germline loops: CDR1 SGHDN, CDR2 FVKESK. The CDR3 is made up of 16 amino acids. The V end was cut by 1 base, the J end by 1 base, with 12 bases between. Assay used: immunoSEQ multiplex PCR; TCRdb lists only in-frame clones, some missing. Here the sample spans 200,000 to 300,000 clones, around 90% being singletons. The chain employs TRBV14 and TRBJ2-3, with D uncertain. The sample comprised peripheral blood. The sequence was obtained from a man older than 75 with acute or convalescent COVID-19. CDR3 nucleotide sequence: TGTGCCAGCAGCCAAGTTAATGGGCTGGGCACAGATACGCAGTATTTT. This sequence encodes CASSQVNGLGTDTQYF.